The subject of this entry is one TCR beta chain. What it binds is not known. The sample originates from a study of T cell responses to AZD1222 COVID-19 vaccine. Study information: Samples with a second dose at about 4 or about 12 weeks were pooled together. Points from the study as a whole: A reported finding is that nearly half of spike-specific TCRs target unmutated variant regions.

The table came from immunoSEQ multiplex PCR; TCRdb's copy has only in-frame clones and leaves some out. Among about 140,000 clones listed, roughly 90% were seen once. Germline-derived CDR1 and CDR2 are LNHDA and SQIVND (reference sequence). Trimming took off 3 bases at V and 2 bases at J, with 17 bases between the two ends. The CDR3 spans 17 residues. This clonotype originated in an adult in good health. This rearrangement joins TRBV19 to TRBJ2-1; TRBD2 is a possible D gene (6 bases). Material: peripheral blood, obtained on day 0 of AZD1222 vaccination. The CDR3 loop is CASSMFLRRGPYNEQFF. In DNA form, the CDR3 reads TGTGCCAGTAGTATGTTTTTGAGGCGGGGACCCTACAATGAGCAGTTCTTC.